Sequencing of this TCR beta chain was carried out in a study of blood T cell repertoires in COVID-19. Whole-study context: Italy, Spain and the United States were the sources of the convalescent and acute COVID-19 samples.

Original handling: Estimated nucleated cell counts came from reference gene primer amplification. Repertoires were generated with immunoSEQ multiplex PCR, while TCRdb's copy carries only in-frame clones and drops some. V, J and clone size reflect that table, while D and trimming were determined from the DNA. The sample lists 250,000 to 350,000 clones, 86% seen once, with under 2% in the top ten. The receptor's source is a woman in her fifties or sixties with acute or convalescent COVID-19. What was sequenced was peripheral blood.

The CDR3 spells CASSDDRGLNYGYTF. CDR3 sequence (DNA): TGTGCCAGTAGTGACGACAGGGGTCTGAACTATGGCTACACCTTC. The chain couples TRBV19 to TRBJ1-2; 8 bases line up with TRBD1. V dropped 5 bases and J dropped 2; count of bases not matched to a gene: 7. Germline lookup yields CDR1 LNHDA and CDR2 SQIVND (reference sequence). CDR3 length equals 15 residues.